The 15 T cell receptor beta chains below were found in one sample sequenced in a study of T cell responses to AZD1222 COVID-19 vaccine (dated by TCRdb to the early 2020s). This specimen's time point label, per the study, means: baseline before first vaccination. Read against the paper, the sample's treatment or condition label means: meningococcal conjugate vaccine given as trial control. Library generation was performed with the immunoSEQ multiplex PCR assay. TCRdb limited this immuneACCESS table to in-frame rearrangements with V and J called. A share of clones is missing; checked studies link under half to unresolved V genes, and the rest is unexplained. This sample lists about 98,000 clones; about 90% were detected once. 10% of the sample belongs to the ten largest clones. This material consisted of peripheral blood, taken on day 0 of MenACWY control vaccination. All receptors come from an adult in good health.

The CDR3 is CASSFRLAGINTEAFF. The CDR3 DNA is TGTGCCAGCAGTTTTAGGCTGGCGGGGATTAACACTGAAGCTTTCTTT. This rearrangement joins TRBV7-8 to TRBJ1-1; D not resolved. Trimming removed 6 bases from V and 2 bases from J, with 19 bases in between. CDR1 and CDR2 from the germline V gene are SGHVS and FQNEAQ. The CDR3 has 16 residues.

The rearrangement joins TRBV7-9 to TRBJ1-1, with TRBD1 as a possible D gene (5 bases). The V gene lost 1 base and the J gene lost 3 bases, with 6 bases spanning the gap. Germline V gene sequence: CDR1 SEHNR, CDR2 FQNEAQ (reference sequence). CDR3 length: 13 residues. The CDR3 loop is CASSLEGDTEAFF. The CDR3, as DNA: TGTGCCAGCAGCTTAGAAGGGGACACTGAAGCTTTCTTT. The full variable domain, with the rest looked up from reference TRBV7-9 and TRBJ1-1, is DTGVSQNPRHKITKRGQNVTFRCDPISEHNRLYWYRQTLGQGPEFLTYFQNEAQLEKSRLLSDRFSAERPKGSFSTLEIQRTEQGDSAMYLCASSLEGDTEAFFGQGTRLTVV.

The chain carries TRBV3-1 (or the pseudogene TRBV3-2) and TRBJ1-1; TRBD1 agrees at 9 bases. This CDR3 contains 15 residues. The germline V gene encodes CDR1 LGHDT and CDR2 YNNKEL (reference sequence). V lost 3 bases and J lost 9; bases outside the gene matches: 11. The CDR3 DNA is TGTGCCAGCAGCCATGATATCACAGGGGGCGGGAAAGCTTTCTTT. It translates to CASSHDITGGGKAFF.

The gene calls are TRBV12-3 or TRBV12-4 and TRBJ1-1; D ambiguous. Trimming cost V 3 bases and J 3 bases, with 2 bases left between them. The length of the CDR3 is 11 residues. The CDR3 bases are TGTGCCAGCAGTTTTGACACTGAAGCTTTCTTT. Translation: CASSFDTEAFF.

V is TRBV6-1 and J is TRBJ2-5, with TRBD1 identical over 7 bases. Germline V gene lookup returns CDR1 MNHNS and CDR2 SASEGT. Trimming cost V 1 base and J 5 bases; bases outside gene matches: 7. This CDR3 comprises 15 residues. This chain's CDR3 is CASSEELGGRETQYF. In DNA form, the CDR3 reads TGTGCCAGCAGTGAAGAGTTAGGGGGCCGGGAGACCCAGTACTTC.

The CDR3 protein is CATSRDPGQGGNTIYF. CDR3 in DNA: TGTGCCACCAGCAGAGATCCCGGACAGGGAGGAAACACCATATATTTT. J is TRBJ1-3 and V is TRBV15; TRBD1 matches 8 bases. There are 16 residues in the CDR3. Germline lookup yields CDR1 LNHNV and CDR2 YYDKDF (reference sequence). Unmatched junction bases numbered 5, after V lost 0 bases and J lost 4 bases.

This chain uses TRBV6-5 with TRBJ1-2; D uncertain. Trimming left V 4 bases short and J 0 bases short, with 6 bases between. Germline V lookup: CDR1 MNHEY, CDR2 SVGAGI. There are 13 residues in the CDR3. The CDR3 loop is CASSFSTNYGYTF. CDR3 bases: TGTGCCAGCAGTTTTAGCACTAACTATGGCTACACCTTC.

The chain links TRBV6-6 to TRBJ1-4; 7 bases are shared with TRBD1. Germline CDR1 MNHNY, CDR2 SVGAGI (reference sequence). This CDR3 has 15 residues. Trimming removed 2 bases from V and 9 bases from J; junction bases left unmatched: 9. For the CDR3, the DNA is TGTGCCAGCAGTTACGGGGGGAGGGGGCCGAAAAAACTGTTTTTT. Residues: CASSYGGRGPKKLFF.

This clone came up a few times. Its ends do not fully match the called genes, so a read error is possible. This chain uses TRBV19 with TRBJ2-7, with 9 bases lining up with TRBD1. Germline V gene data show CDR1 as LNHDA and CDR2 as SQIVND (reference sequence). This CDR3 is 15 amino acids long. The CDR3 region has the DNA TGTGCCAGTAGTAGCACAGGGGGCGCGGGGTACGTGCAGTACTTC. Its protein product is CASSSTGGAGYVQYF.

The chain joins TRBV27 to TRBJ2-7, with 8 nucleotides matching TRBD1. From germline, CDR1 is MNHEY and CDR2 SMNVEV (reference sequence). The CDR3 length is 15 residues. V was pared by 2 bases and J by 5 bases, with 8 bases of the junction left unmatched. The CDR3 DNA is TGTGCCAGCAGTTTACTCGGGACAGGTTTTGACGAGCAGTACTTC. It encodes CASSLLGTGFDEQYF.

This clone came up once. The chain is built from TRBV12-2 and TRBJ1-5; TRBD1, the D gene given by the table, was not confirmed from the DNA. TRBV12-2 is tagged as a pseudogene. The CDR3 covers 21 residues. The CDR3 reads CASRLELELRDTQELYQPQHF. The CDR3 nucleotides read TGTGCAAGTCGCTTAGAGTTAGAACTTAGGGACACCCAAGAACTATATCAGCCCCAGCATTTT.

The rearrangement joins TRBV30 to TRBJ1-6; no clear D. This CDR3 comprises 11 residues. V shed 0 bases and J shed 13 bases, with 7 bases lying between them. From germline, CDR1 is GTSNPN and CDR2 SVGIG (reference sequence). The CDR3 region is CAWSVEEPLHF. The DNA of the CDR3 is TGTGCCTGGAGTGTGGAGGAGCCCCTCCACTTT.

The J gene is TRBJ2-1, the V gene TRBV5-1, with D maybe TRBD2 (6 bases). V dropped 0 bases and J dropped 5 bases, with 12 bases sitting between them. The CDR3 spans 15 residues. Germline assignment: CDR1 SGHRS and CDR2 YFSETQ. In nucleotides, the CDR3 is TGCGCCAGCAGCTTGGTCGGGGGTTCCAACAATGAGCAGTTCTTC. Protein product: CASSLVGGSNNEQFF.

The chain is built from TRBV6-6 and TRBJ1-3; a possible D gene is TRBD1 (5 bases). With 8 bases removed from V and 2 bases from J, the gap between germline ends came to 13 bases. This CDR3 has 14 amino acids. CDR1 MNHNY and CDR2 SVGAGI come from the germline V gene (reference sequence). The CDR3 nucleotides are TGTGCCAGCTCTCTCGGGGGACCTGGAAACACCATATATTTT. Translating it yields CASSLGGPGNTIYF.

The CDR3 DNA reads as TGTGCCAGTAGTGAACTGACAGGGAAGAATTCACCCCTCCACTTT. This sequence encodes CASSELTGKNSPLHF. The chain carries TRBV19 and TRBJ1-6; 7 nucleotides agree with TRBD1. The ends lost 5 bases at V and 7 bases at J; junction bases unmatched: 8. Germline values: CDR1 LNHDA, CDR2 SQIVND (reference sequence). This CDR3 has 15 amino acids.